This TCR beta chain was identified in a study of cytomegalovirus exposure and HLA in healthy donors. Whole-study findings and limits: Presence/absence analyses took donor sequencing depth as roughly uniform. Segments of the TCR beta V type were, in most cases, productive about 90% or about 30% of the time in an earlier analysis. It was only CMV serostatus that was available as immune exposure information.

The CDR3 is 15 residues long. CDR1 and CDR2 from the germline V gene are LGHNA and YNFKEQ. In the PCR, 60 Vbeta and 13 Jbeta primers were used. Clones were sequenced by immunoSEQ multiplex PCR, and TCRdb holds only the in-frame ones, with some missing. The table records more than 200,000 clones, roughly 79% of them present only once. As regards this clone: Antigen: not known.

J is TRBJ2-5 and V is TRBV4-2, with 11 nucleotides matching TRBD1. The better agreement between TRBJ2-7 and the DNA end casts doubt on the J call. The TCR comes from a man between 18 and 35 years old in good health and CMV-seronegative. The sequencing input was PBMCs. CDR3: CASSQDRGHIYEQYF. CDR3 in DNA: TGTGCCAGCAGCCAGGACAGGGGGCACATCTACGAGCAGTACTTC.